This TCR beta chain stems from a study of identical twins. Study findings and constraints: Sequences that were out-of-frame, alpha and twin-shared displayed an excess of low generation probability. Invariant T cells like MAIT and iNKT could partly confound the zero-insertion analyses.

Note on this clonotype: What it binds is not known.

TCRdb recomputed calls from the 5' RACE reads with MiXCR, one row per CDR3 protein. The sample has around 480,000 distinct CDR3 sequences, approximately 14% seen once. From germline, CDR1 is SEHNR and CDR2 FQNEAQ (reference sequence). J lost 5 bases, V lost 3 bases, and 7 bases had no gene match. This CDR3 has 15 residues. These sequences were also reported in another study, on yellow fever vaccine responses in identical twins.

The TCR originated in a woman under 30 in good health. Sequenced input: CD4+ T cells sorted from blood. The genes are TRBV7-9 and TRBJ2-3; 8 nucleotides agree with TRBD2. The CDR3 sequence is CASSFGREVIDTQYF. In DNA, the CDR3 is TGTGCCAGCAGCTTCGGGCGGGAGGTTATAGATACGCAGTATTTT. Using reference TRBV7-9 and TRBJ2-3 for the parts outside the CDR3, the full variable domain is DTGVSQNPRHKITKRGQNVTFRCDPISEHNRLYWYRQTLGQGPEFLTYFQNEAQLEKSRLLSDRFSAERPKGSFSTLEIQRTEQGDSAMYLCASSFGREVIDTQYFGPGTRLTVL.